The clone carrying this T cell receptor (beta chain) has more than one count but fewer than ten. This record belongs to a study of OX40 agonist ivuxolimab in advanced cancers. Looking at the study overall: Prior anti-PD-1, anti-PD-L1 or anti-CTLA-4 therapy did not bar entry, and more than 35% had some.

Patients with autoimmune history or systemic immunosuppression were excluded. Assay: immunoSEQ multiplex PCR; the TCRdb copy retains only in-frame clones and omits some. The sample includes tens of thousands of clones, approximately 90% of them seen just once. CDR1 and CDR2 (germline): MRHNA, SNTAGT. V was shortened by 8 bases and J by 10 bases, with 18 bases between the two germline ends. This CDR3 region has 13 residues. The J gene is TRBJ1-5, the V gene TRBV6-4; a weak D match, TRBD1 (6 bases). This TCR was recovered from an adult with an advanced solid tumor such as melanoma, head and neck, liver or kidney cancer. Sequenced here: CD4+ or CD8+ T cells sorted from blood, sampled in a trial of the OX40 agonist ivuxolimab. The CDR3 nucleotides are TGTGCCAGCTCTGGACAGCCCAGAGGACCCCAGCATTTT. Translating gives CASSGQPRGPQHF.